Listed here are 8 T cell receptor beta chains from one sample, sequenced in a study of blood T cell repertoires in COVID-19. The assay was immunoSEQ multiplex PCR, and TCRdb's table has in-frame clones only and misses some. The repertoire holds some 200,000 clones, with approximately 84% as singletons. Sequences were obtained from peripheral blood. These receptors were collected from a human donor with acute or convalescent COVID-19. The donor label of this sample is uncertain.

This sequence joins TRBV7-9 and TRBJ2-1, with D possibly TRBD2 on 5 matching bases. V lost 6 bases, J lost 6 bases, and 15 bases lay in between. Per germline, CDR1 SEHNR and CDR2 FQNEAQ (reference sequence). This CDR3 has 14 residues. In DNA form, the CDR3 reads TGTGCCAGCAGTTCCGGACTTCCCCCCAATGAGCAGTTCTTC. This translates into CASSSGLPPNEQFF.

The chain joins TRBV5-1 to TRBJ2-2; tentative D call: TRBD2 (5 bases). In germline, CDR1 is SGHRS, CDR2 YFSETQ. Trimming stripped 4 bases from V and 1 base from J, with 11 bases between. The CDR3 runs 15 residues. The CDR3 protein is CASSLLSENTGELFF. CDR3 nucleotide sequence: TGCGCCAGCAGCCTTCTTAGCGAGAACACCGGGGAGCTGTTTTTT.

The chain couples TRBV7-2 to TRBJ1-2, with 8 bases that match TRBD1. The CDR3 runs 13 residues. Germline loops: CDR1 SGHTA, CDR2 FQGNSA. V gave up 4 bases and J gave up 8 bases; unmatched junction bases: 6. The CDR3 is CASSYRDRKGYTF. CDR3 nucleotide sequence: TGTGCCAGCAGCTACCGGGACAGGAAGGGCTACACCTTC.

V gene TRBV5-1 combines with J gene TRBJ1-6; no clear D gene. V gave up 0 bases and J gave up 5 bases, with 9 bases separating them. The CDR3 loop spans 15 amino acids. CDR1 and CDR2 (germline): SGHRS, YFSETQ. The CDR3 protein is CASSLDTVDNSPLHF. The CDR3 DNA follows: TGCGCCAGCAGCTTGGATACAGTGGATAATTCACCCCTCCACTTT.

The chain couples TRBV7-3 to TRBJ2-1, with 7 bases identical to TRBD1. Germline V gene lookup returns CDR1 SGHTA and CDR2 FQGTGA. The length of the CDR3 is 15 residues. V dropped 3 bases and J dropped 8; count of bases not matched to a gene: 10. The CDR3 DNA reads as TGTGCCAGCAGCTTTCGAGGGGGCCTGGTGGATGAGCAGTTCTTC. Translated, it gives CASSFRGGLVDEQFF. The full variable domain, rest sourced from reference TRBV7-3 and TRBJ2-1, is GAGVSQTPSNKVTEKGKYVELRCDPISGHTALYWYRQSLGQGPEFLIYFQGTGAADDSGLPNDRFFAVRPEGSVSTLKIQRTERGDSAVYLCASSFRGGLVDEQFFGPGTRLTVL.

CDR3: CASSSGQDPDTQYF. CDR3 nucleotides: TGTGCCAGCAGTTCCGGACAGGATCCAGATACGCAGTATTTT. V gene TRBV6-5 combines with J gene TRBJ2-3; 7 nucleotides line up with TRBD1. Per germline, CDR1 MNHEY and CDR2 SVGAGI. V shed 4 bases and J 4 bases; nucleotides not matched to a gene: 5. This CDR3 has 14 residues.

The V gene is TRBV5-1, the J gene TRBJ2-1; TRBD2 matches 11 bases. J lost 7 bases, V lost 0 bases, and 3 bases had no gene match. The CDR3 is made up of 15 amino acids. Germline V CDR1 and CDR2: SGHRS, YFSETQ. The CDR3 sequence: CASSLGGTSGNEQFF. CDR3 nucleotides: TGCGCCAGCAGCTTGGGAGGGACTAGCGGAAATGAGCAGTTCTTC.

The rearrangement uses TRBV5-1 and TRBJ2-6, with 11 bases that match TRBD1. The germline CDR1 and CDR2 sequences are SGHRS and YFSETQ. This CDR3 has 20 amino acids. V gave up 0 bases and J gave up 4 bases; unmatched junction bases: 12. The chain's CDR3 is CASSLEGQGALVSGANVLTF. DNA of the CDR3: TGCGCCAGCAGCTTGGAAGGACAGGGGGCGCTAGTCTCGGGGGCCAACGTCCTGACTTTC.